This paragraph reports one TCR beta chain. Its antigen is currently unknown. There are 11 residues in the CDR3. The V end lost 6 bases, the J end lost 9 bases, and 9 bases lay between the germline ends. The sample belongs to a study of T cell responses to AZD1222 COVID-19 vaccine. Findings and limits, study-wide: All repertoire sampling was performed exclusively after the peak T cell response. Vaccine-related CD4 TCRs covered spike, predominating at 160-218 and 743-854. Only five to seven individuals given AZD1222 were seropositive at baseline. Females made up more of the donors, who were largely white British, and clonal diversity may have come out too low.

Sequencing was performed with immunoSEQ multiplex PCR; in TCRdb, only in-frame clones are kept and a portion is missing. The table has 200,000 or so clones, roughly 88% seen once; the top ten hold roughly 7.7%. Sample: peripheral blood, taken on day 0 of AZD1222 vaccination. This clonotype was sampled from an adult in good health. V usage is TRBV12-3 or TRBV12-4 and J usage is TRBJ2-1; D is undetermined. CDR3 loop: CASRTSSEQFF. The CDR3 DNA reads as TGTGCCAGCAGAACTTCTAGTGAGCAGTTCTTC.